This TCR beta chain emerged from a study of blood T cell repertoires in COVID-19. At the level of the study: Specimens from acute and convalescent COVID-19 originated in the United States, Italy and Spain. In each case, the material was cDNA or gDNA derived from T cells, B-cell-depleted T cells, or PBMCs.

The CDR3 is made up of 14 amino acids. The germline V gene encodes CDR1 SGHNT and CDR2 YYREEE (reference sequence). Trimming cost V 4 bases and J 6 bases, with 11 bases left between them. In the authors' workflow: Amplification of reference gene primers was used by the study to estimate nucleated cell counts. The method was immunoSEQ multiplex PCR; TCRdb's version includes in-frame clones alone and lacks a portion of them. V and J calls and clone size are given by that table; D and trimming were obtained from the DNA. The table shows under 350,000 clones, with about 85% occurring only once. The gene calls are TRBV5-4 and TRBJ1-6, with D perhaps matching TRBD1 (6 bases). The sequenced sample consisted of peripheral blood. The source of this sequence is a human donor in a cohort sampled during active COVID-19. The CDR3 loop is CASSMTGTNSPLHF. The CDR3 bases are TGTGCCAGCAGCATGACAGGAACTAATTCACCCCTCCACTTT.